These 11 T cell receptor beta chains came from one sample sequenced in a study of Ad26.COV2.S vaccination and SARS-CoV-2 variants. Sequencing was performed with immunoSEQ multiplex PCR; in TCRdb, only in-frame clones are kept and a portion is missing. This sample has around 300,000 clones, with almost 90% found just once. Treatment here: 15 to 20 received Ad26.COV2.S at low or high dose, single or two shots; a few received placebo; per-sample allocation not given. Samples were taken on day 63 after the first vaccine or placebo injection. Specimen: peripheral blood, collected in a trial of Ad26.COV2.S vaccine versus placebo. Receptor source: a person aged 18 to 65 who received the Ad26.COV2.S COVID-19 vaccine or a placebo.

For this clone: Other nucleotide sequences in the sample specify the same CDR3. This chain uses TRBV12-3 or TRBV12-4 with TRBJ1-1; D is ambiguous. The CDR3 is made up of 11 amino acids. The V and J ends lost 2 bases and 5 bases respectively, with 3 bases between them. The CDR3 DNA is TGTGCCAGCAGTTTACAGACTGAAGCTTTCTTT. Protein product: CASSLQTEAFF.

The chain's CDR3 is CASSLQGSSGNTIYF. CDR3 bases: TGTGCCAGCAGCTTACAGGGGTCCTCTGGAAACACCATATATTTT. This chain links TRBV5-5 with TRBJ1-3; TRBD1 matches 7 bases. This CDR3 has 15 residues. V shed 2 bases and J 0 bases; nucleotides not matched to a gene: 2. Looked up from germline, CDR1 is SGHKS and CDR2 is YYEKEE (reference sequence). The full variable domain, rest sourced from reference TRBV5-5 and TRBJ1-3, is DAGVTQSPTHLIKTRGQQVTLRCSPISGHKSVSWYQQVLGQGPQFIFQYYEKEERGRGNFPDRFSARQFPNYSSELNVNALLLGDSALYLCASSLQGSSGNTIYFGEGSWLTVV.

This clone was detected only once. This chain's CDR3 is CASSQDLGQGGGYTF. In nucleotides, the CDR3 is TGCGCCAGCAGCCAAGATCTCGGACAGGGGGGCGGCTACACCTTC. V gene TRBV4-3 combines with J gene TRBJ1-2; 10 bases are shared with TRBD1. The CDR3 is made up of 15 amino acids. Trimming cost V 0 bases and J 8 bases; bases outside gene matches: 6. The V gene's germline CDR1 is LGHNA and CDR2 YSLEER.

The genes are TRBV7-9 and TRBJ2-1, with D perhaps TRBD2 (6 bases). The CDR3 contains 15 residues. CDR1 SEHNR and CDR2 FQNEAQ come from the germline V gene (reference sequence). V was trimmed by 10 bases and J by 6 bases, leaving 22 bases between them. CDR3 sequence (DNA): TGTGCCATTACCGCAAGGGAGGAACCCCTCAATGAGCAGTTCTTC. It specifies CAITAREEPLNEQFF. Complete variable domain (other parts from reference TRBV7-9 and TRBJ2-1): DTGVSQNPRHKITKRGQNVTFRCDPISEHNRLYWYRQTLGQGPEFLTYFQNEAQLEKSRLLSDRFSAERPKGSFSTLEIQRTEQGDSAMYLCAITAREEPLNEQFFGPGTRLTVL.

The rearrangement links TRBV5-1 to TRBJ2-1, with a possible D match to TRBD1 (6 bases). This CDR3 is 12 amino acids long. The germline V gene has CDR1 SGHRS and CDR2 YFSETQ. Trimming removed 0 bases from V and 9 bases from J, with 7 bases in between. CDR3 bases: TGCGCCAGCAGCTTGGTCAGGGGTGAGCAGTTCTTC. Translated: CASSLVRGEQFF. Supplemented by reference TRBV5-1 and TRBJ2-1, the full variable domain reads KAGVTQTPRYLIKTRGQQVTLSCSPISGHRSVSWYQQTPGQGLQFLFEYFSETQRNKGNFPGRFSGRQFSNSRSEMNVSTLELGDSALYLCASSLVRGEQFFGPGTRLTVL.

CDR3 sequence (DNA): TGTGCCACCAGCAGAGATCCTAGAGGGGCAGGATATGGCTACACCTTC. Its translation is CATSRDPRGAGYGYTF. V is TRBV15 and J is TRBJ1-2; possibly TRBD1 for D (5 bases). This CDR3 has 16 amino acids. Germline-derived CDR1 and CDR2 are LNHNV and YYDKDF (reference sequence). V was trimmed by 0 bases and J by 5 bases, leaving 16 bases between them.

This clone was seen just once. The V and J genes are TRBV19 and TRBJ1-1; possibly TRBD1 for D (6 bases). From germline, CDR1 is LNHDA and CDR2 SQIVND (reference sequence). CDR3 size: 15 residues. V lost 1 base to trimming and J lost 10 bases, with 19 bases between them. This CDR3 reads CASSIGDRRSVGAFF. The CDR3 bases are TGTGCCAGTAGTATAGGAGACAGGCGGTCTGTGGGAGCTTTCTTT.

CDR3 sequence (DNA): TGTGCCAGCTCTAGGGGTTACGAAAAACTGTTTTTT. Translation gives CASSRGYEKLFF. The V gene is TRBV7-9, the J gene TRBJ1-4, with D maybe TRBD1 (5 bases). Germline lookup yields CDR1 SEHNR and CDR2 FQNEAQ (reference sequence). Trimming took 8 bases from V and 8 from J, leaving 12 bases between them. This CDR3 has 12 amino acids.

The CDR3 spells CASSKGRVIYGYTF. The CDR3 DNA reads as TGTGCCAGTAGTAAGGGACGGGTGATCTATGGCTACACCTTC. V is TRBV19 and J is TRBJ1-2, with a possible D match to TRBD1 (5 bases). The CDR3 has 14 residues. CDR1 is LNHDA, CDR2 SQIVND, per germline (reference sequence). Trimming left V 4 bases short and J 4 bases short, with 13 bases between.

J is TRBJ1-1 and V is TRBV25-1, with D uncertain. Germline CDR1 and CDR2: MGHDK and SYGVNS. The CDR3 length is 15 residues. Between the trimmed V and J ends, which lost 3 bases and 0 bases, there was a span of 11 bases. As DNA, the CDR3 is TGTGCCAGCAGTGATTCGGCGGAATTGAACACTGAAGCTTTCTTT. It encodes CASSDSAELNTEAFF.

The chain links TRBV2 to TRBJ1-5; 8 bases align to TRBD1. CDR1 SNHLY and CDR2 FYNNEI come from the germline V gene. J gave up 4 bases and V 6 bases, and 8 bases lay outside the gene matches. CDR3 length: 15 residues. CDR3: CASRREGQENQPQHF. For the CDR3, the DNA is TGTGCCAGCAGGAGGGAGGGACAGGAGAATCAGCCCCAGCATTTT.